Each of the 30 T cell receptor beta chains below was sequenced from the same sample in a study of blood T cells in healthy people across ages. A second about 7 to 12 cycle PCR used barcoded and J-beta primers. TCRdb reprocessed the 5' RACE reads via MiXCR and lists one record per CDR3 protein. The repertoire consists of roughly 1.9 million distinct CDR3 sequences, with about two fifths occurring once and the leading ten covering under 30%. Sequencing was done on a sample of blood. Source of these receptors: a human donor in good health.

The chain uses TRBV20-1 and TRBJ2-1, with a tentative D call TRBD1 (6 bases). Germline values: CDR1 DFQATT, CDR2 SNEGSKA (reference sequence). Trimming cost V 5 bases and J 9 bases, with 20 bases left between them. The CDR3 has 14 amino acids. CDR3 nucleotides: TGCAGTGCTCGTTCCCCGGGACAAGGGGTTGAGCAGTTCTTC. It translates to CSARSPGQGVEQFF.

This clonotype was detected a few times. The chain employs TRBV7-2 and TRBJ2-4; 9 nucleotides line up with TRBD1. The CDR3 is 15 residues long. V dropped 2 bases and J dropped 8; count of bases not matched to a gene: 7. The germline V gene has CDR1 SGHTA and CDR2 FQGNSA. The DNA of the CDR3 is TGTGCCAGCAGCTTATCACAGGGGGCGAGGGACATTCAGTACTTC. Protein product: CASSLSQGARDIQYF. The full variable domain, in which reference TRBV7-2 and TRBJ2-4 provide the parts outside the CDR3, is GAGVSQSPSNKVTEKGKDVELRCDPISGHTALYWYRQSLGQGLEFLIYFQGNSAPDKSGLPSDRFSAERTGGSVSTLTIQRTQQEDSAVYLCASSLSQGARDIQYFGAGTRLSVL.

The chain has TRBV20-1 and TRBJ2-1; tentative D call: TRBD1 (6 bases). The CDR3 has 15 residues. Between the trimmed V and J ends, which lost 2 bases and 6 bases, there was a span of 17 bases. Germline V gives CDR1 DFQATT, CDR2 SNEGSKA (reference sequence). CDR3 coding DNA: TGCAGTGCTAGAAATCAGGGGTCCTACGTCAATGAGCAGTTCTTC. It is translated as CSARNQGSYVNEQFF.

V gene TRBV14 combines with J gene TRBJ1-4, with D possibly being TRBD1 (6 bases). V lost 4 bases to trimming and J lost 5 bases, with 14 bases between them. The CDR3 is 15 amino acids. Germline V CDR1 and CDR2: SGHDN, FVKESK. The CDR3 nucleotides read TGTGCCAGCAGCCCATTAGGACAGTCAAATGAAAAACTGTTTTTT. It is translated as CASSPLGQSNEKLFF.

This clonotype has more than one count but fewer than ten. The V gene is TRBV5-1, the J gene TRBJ2-5; perhaps D is TRBD1 or TRBD2 (5 bases each). V was clipped by 3 bases and J by 2 bases, with 17 bases between them. The CDR3 sequence is 16 residues long. CDR1 is SGHRS, CDR2 YFSETQ, per germline. This CDR3 reads CASSWERDRGQETQYF. The CDR3 region has the DNA TGCGCCAGCAGCTGGGAAAGGGACCGTGGGCAAGAGACCCAGTACTTC.

The gene calls are TRBV4-2 and TRBJ2-7; D remains unclear. The ends were cut back, 0 bases at V and 3 bases at J, with 9 bases in the middle. The CDR3 extends over 14 amino acids. CDR1 and CDR2 (germline): LGHNA, YNFKEQ. The CDR3 here is CASSQEKTYYEQYF. The CDR3, as DNA: TGTGCCAGCAGCCAAGAAAAGACCTACTACGAGCAGTACTTC.

This sequence joins TRBV5-4 and TRBJ2-1; D remains unclear. V was pared by 4 bases and J by 4 bases, with 9 bases between. Germline lookup yields CDR1 SGHNT and CDR2 YYREEE (reference sequence). The CDR3 consists of 13 residues. CDR3 region: CASSTLGYNEQFF. The CDR3, as DNA: TGTGCCAGCAGCACCCTAGGTTACAATGAGCAGTTCTTC.

The chain recombines TRBV7-9 with TRBJ2-1; TRBD1 might be the D (5 bases). Trimming stripped 3 bases from V and 6 bases from J, with 15 bases between. The CDR3 consists of 15 residues. Germline V CDR1 and CDR2: SEHNR, FQNEAQ (reference sequence). The CDR3 DNA follows: TGTGCCAGCAGCTTCCTAGAACAGGCATCCAATGAGCAGTTCTTC. Translation gives CASSFLEQASNEQFF.

A word on this clonotype: One end of the junction is discordant with germline, which a read error may explain. The chain is built from TRBV15 and TRBJ2-5; possible D gene TRBD2, 5 bases. This CDR3 is built from 11 residues. The V gene's germline CDR1 is LNHNV and CDR2 YYDKDF (reference sequence). CDR3 amino acids: CATSSGVTQYF. Written as DNA, the CDR3 is TGTGCCACAAGCAGCGGTGTAACCCAGTACTTC.

The sample holds a few counts of this clonotype. This rearrangement joins TRBV29-1 to TRBJ2-3, with D possibly being TRBD2 (5 bases). The CDR3 is made up of 16 amino acids. The V end lost 4 bases, the J end lost 0 bases, and 17 bases lay between the germline ends. From germline, CDR1 is SQVTM and CDR2 ANQGSEA. The CDR3 coding sequence is TGCAGCGTTGTAACCCTGGCGAGGGCCAGCACAGATACGCAGTATTTT. Its translation is CSVVTLARASTDTQYF.

This chain joins TRBV7-3 and TRBJ2-3; maybe TRBD1 (5 bases). CDR3 length: 18 residues. Trimming took 0 bases from V and 0 from J, leaving 16 bases between them. Germline lookup yields CDR1 SGHTA and CDR2 FQGTGA. The CDR3 loop is CASSLTSDGASSTDTQYF. CDR3 DNA sequence: TGTGCCAGCAGCTTAACTTCGGATGGGGCTTCTAGCACAGATACGCAGTATTTT.

This chain connects TRBV18 to TRBJ1-2; D call uncertain. V lost 0 bases and J 5 bases, leaving 13 bases between the germline ends. This CDR3 has 15 amino acids. Germline V CDR1 and CDR2: KGHSH, LQKENI. CDR3: CASSPPDADFYGYTF. CDR3 sequence (DNA): TGTGCCAGCTCACCACCGGACGCGGACTTTTATGGCTACACCTTC.

The chain has TRBV20-1 and TRBJ1-1, with 7 bases aligning to TRBD1. The germline V gene encodes CDR1 DFQATT and CDR2 SNEGSKA (reference sequence). The CDR3 runs to 14 residues. Germline trimming cut 4 bases from V and 3 bases from J; bases unmatched to any gene: 8. In nucleotides, the CDR3 is TGCAGTGCTACACAAGGGGGCCGGGACACTGAAGCTTTCTTT. Its protein product is CSATQGGRDTEAFF.

CDR3 amino acids: CSATPRGPSYGYTF. The CDR3 DNA follows: TGCAGTGCCACCCCCCGGGGCCCAAGCTATGGCTACACCTTC. The chain couples TRBV20-1 to TRBJ1-2, with a possible D match to TRBD1 (5 bases). CDR1 and CDR2 (germline): DFQATT, SNEGSKA (reference sequence). This CDR3 is 14 amino acids long. V shed 6 bases and J shed 4 bases, with 18 bases lying between them.

V is TRBV5-1 and J is TRBJ1-1; D not certain. Germline V CDR1 and CDR2: SGHRS, YFSETQ. The V gene lost 5 bases and the J gene lost 5 bases, with 13 bases spanning the gap. The CDR3 consists of 13 residues. The CDR3 loop is CASRGSLGTEAFF. DNA of the CDR3: TGCGCCAGCAGGGGTTCACTTGGGACTGAAGCTTTCTTT.

There are a few counts of this clonotype. V usage is TRBV20-1 and J usage is TRBJ2-4; 8 bases are a match to TRBD1. The DNA end favors TRBJ2-7, so the J call may be wrong. The CDR3 runs 15 residues. Germline loops: CDR1 DFQATT, CDR2 SNEGSKA (reference sequence). CDR3 protein: CSASTGQGGSYEQYF. In DNA, the CDR3 is TGCAGTGCTAGTACCGGACAGGGAGGCTCCTACGAGCAGTACTTC.

Concerning this clonotype: A much bigger clone sits one base away, suggesting this may be a read error. The CDR3 DNA reads as TGTGCCAGCAGTTTACGCGGGACAGGAGACACAGATACGCAGTATTTT. It codes for CASSLRGTGDTDTQYF. The gene calls are TRBV27 and TRBJ2-3, with TRBD1 identical over 8 bases. CDR3 length: 16 residues. V lost 2 bases to trimming and J lost 2 bases; unmatched junction nucleotides: 6. Per germline, CDR1 MNHEY and CDR2 SMNVEV (reference sequence).

V gene TRBV6-5 combines with J gene TRBJ1-1; 8 nucleotides line up with TRBD1. This CDR3 contains 14 residues. The trim removed 2 bases at V and 4 bases at J, leaving 3 bases unmatched. Germline values: CDR1 MNHEY, CDR2 SVGAGI. The CDR3 protein is CASSYDRGGTEAFF. The CDR3 nucleotides read TGTGCCAGCAGTTACGACAGGGGTGGCACTGAAGCTTTCTTT.

The table lists this clonotype with a few counts. The rearrangement links TRBV4-3 to TRBJ2-1; TRBD2 agrees at 10 bases. V shed 0 bases and J 10 bases; nucleotides not matched to a gene: 6. CDR1 LGHNA and CDR2 YSLEER come from the germline V gene. This CDR3 has 15 amino acids. In DNA, the CDR3 is TGCGCCAGCAGCCAAGAAGCGGGGGGGGCTGAGGAGCAGTTCTTC. Its translation is CASSQEAGGAEEQFF.

The chain combines TRBV7-2 with TRBJ1-2; D gene ambiguous. V was clipped by 2 bases and J by 3 bases, with 10 bases between them. The CDR3 spans 14 residues. CDR1 SGHTA and CDR2 FQGNSA come from the germline V gene. The CDR3 is CASSLTQRDYGYTF. The CDR3 DNA reads TGTGCCAGCAGCTTAACTCAGCGAGACTATGGCTACACCTTC.

The rearrangement links TRBV4-3 to TRBJ2-7, with D hard to call. Germline loops: CDR1 LGHNA, CDR2 YSLEER. V was clipped by 0 bases and J by 9 bases, with 12 bases between them. The CDR3 sequence is 13 residues long. In DNA, the CDR3 is TGCGCCAGCAGCCAAGAAGAGGCCTACCGGCAGTACTTC. Its protein is CASSQEEAYRQYF.

This clonotype was seen repeatedly, ten times or more. The gene calls are TRBV13 and TRBJ2-3; D may match TRBD1 or TRBD2 (5 bases each). V dropped 1 base and J dropped 8 bases, with 13 bases sitting between them. Germline CDR1 PRHDT, CDR2 FYEKMQ (reference sequence). This CDR3 has 14 residues. CDR3 residues: CASSLEAGTRTQYF. The CDR3 DNA reads TGTGCCAGCAGCTTAGAGGCAGGGACCCGTACGCAGTATTTT.

With regard to this clonotype: A much more abundant neighbour one base away suggests this may be a read error. The chain couples TRBV7-8 to TRBJ1-2; 8 nucleotides align to TRBD1. Germline V lookup: CDR1 SGHVS, CDR2 FQNEAQ. This CDR3 has 15 amino acids. With 5 bases clipped from V and 13 bases from J, the junction kept 18 bases outside the gene matches. This CDR3 reads CASSVALGQAYQGTF. The CDR3 bases are TGTGCCAGCAGCGTGGCTTTGGGACAGGCATACCAGGGCACCTTC.

A remark on this clonotype: A read error is possible here, since a much larger clone lies one base away. The chain joins TRBV14 to TRBJ2-1, with a weak D call TRBD1 (6 bases). Trimming removed 4 bases at V and 5 bases at J, with 9 bases between. CDR1 and CDR2 from the germline V gene are SGHDN and FVKESK. CDR3 length equals 13 residues. The CDR3 here is CASSPDRHNEQFF. In DNA, the CDR3 is TGTGCCAGCAGCCCTGACAGGCACAATGAGCAGTTCTTC.

This clonotype was observed a single time. This chain joins TRBV9 and TRBJ1-1; a weak D match, TRBD1 (5 bases). V gave up 1 base and J gave up 1 base, with 8 bases separating them. Germline V gene lookup returns CDR1 SGDLS and CDR2 YYNGEE. This CDR3 comprises 14 residues. This CDR3 is CASSVWGENTEAFF. The CDR3 bases are TGTGCCAGCAGCGTATGGGGGGAGAACACTGAAGCTTTCTTT.

This clonotype was seen only a few times. The V gene is TRBV24-1, the J gene TRBJ1-2, with 8 bases aligning to TRBD1. Losses at the gene ends were 9 bases for V and 2 bases for J; bases not matched to a gene: 4. CDR3 size: 13 residues. Germline CDR1 and CDR2: KGHDR and SFDVKD. CDR3 sequence reads: CATGQGLNYGYTF. The CDR3, as DNA: TGTGCCACCGGACAGGGATTGAACTATGGCTACACCTTC.

The V gene is TRBV6-1, the J gene TRBJ2-5, with D uncertain. Germline V gives CDR1 MNHNS, CDR2 SASEGT. The CDR3 runs 12 residues. The ends were cut back, 3 bases at V and 13 bases at J, with 15 bases in the middle. The CDR3 spells CASSDLQRYRYF. The CDR3 DNA reads as TGTGCCAGCAGTGACCTACAGCGTTACCGGTACTTC.

The chain couples TRBV2 to TRBJ1-2; 7 bases fit TRBD1. Germline V gene data show CDR1 as SNHLY and CDR2 as FYNNEI. This CDR3 is 13 amino acids long. Trimming removed 6 bases from V and 4 bases from J; junction bases left unmatched: 5. CDR3 in DNA: TGTGCCAGCAGGGAGGACAGGACCTATGGCTACACCTTC. It translates to CASREDRTYGYTF.

This clonotype was counted a few times. The chain uses TRBV7-9 and TRBJ2-7; D is uncertain. Trimming took 8 bases from V and 5 from J, leaving 19 bases between them. CDR3 length: 14 residues. The V gene's germline CDR1 is SEHNR and CDR2 FQNEAQ (reference sequence). The CDR3 bases are TGTGCCAGCGGTTCGGTAGTGACACACCACGAGCAGTACTTC. Translated: CASGSVVTHHEQYF.

With regard to this clonotype: An end of the junction differs from the germline gene, which may be a read error. The CDR3 DNA follows: TGTGCCAACAGCTTGGGCCGGGACGTATACTATGGCTACACCTTC. Protein: CANSLGRDVYYGYTF. V gene TRBV5-8 combines with J gene TRBJ1-2; D is possibly TRBD1 (5 bases). CDR3 length: 15 residues. Looked up from germline, CDR1 is SGHTS and CDR2 is YDEGEE.